Each of the 27 T cell receptor beta chains below was sequenced from the same sample in a study of blood T cell repertoires in COVID-19. Profiled with immunoSEQ multiplex PCR; TCRdb holds only in-frame clones, not every one. The repertoire holds tens of thousands of clones, with around 89% as singletons. The specimen sequenced was peripheral blood. Every receptor here comes from a man aged 65 to 79 with active or convalescent COVID-19.

CDR3 amino acids: CASSLAGGTGSYEQYF. The CDR3 bases are TGTGCCAGCAGCTTAGCTGGCGGGACAGGGTCCTACGAGCAGTACTTC. The genes are TRBV7-2 and TRBJ2-7; 9 bases align to TRBD1. The germline V gene encodes CDR1 SGHTA and CDR2 FQGNSA. The trim removed 0 bases at V and 1 base at J, leaving 4 bases unmatched. The CDR3 is 16 residues long.

This rearrangement joins TRBV10-3 to TRBJ2-2; 9 bases are a match to TRBD1. V gave up 6 bases and J gave up 7 bases; unmatched junction bases: 6. Germline V gene sequence: CDR1 ENHRY, CDR2 SYGVKD. The CDR3 sequence is 14 residues long. The CDR3 DNA is TGTGCCATCAGGGGGACAGGGTCGTTCGGGGAGCTGTTTTTT. Translating gives CAIRGTGSFGELFF.

The chain combines TRBV4-3 with TRBJ2-1; 8 bases are a match to TRBD2. The CDR3 spans 16 residues. CDR1 and CDR2 from the germline V gene are LGHNA and YSLEER. The V gene end was trimmed by 2 bases and the J gene end by 3 bases; junction bases not matched to a gene: 6. The CDR3 loop is CASSQKSGGGYNEQFF. CDR3 nucleotide sequence: TGCGCCAGCAGCCAAAAGAGCGGGGGTGGCTACAATGAGCAGTTCTTC.

The chain links TRBV18 to TRBJ1-1, with 8 bases lining up with TRBD1. The CDR3 is 15 amino acids. V gave up 2 bases and J gave up 5 bases; unmatched junction bases: 7. Germline V gene sequence: CDR1 KGHSH, CDR2 LQKENI. The CDR3 nucleotides read TGTGCCAGCTCACCAACCCAGGGGGCAGGGACTGAAGCTTTCTTT. Translating gives CASSPTQGAGTEAFF.

This chain uses TRBV6-5 with TRBJ2-1; D perhaps matches TRBD1 (6 bases). V lost 7 bases to trimming and J lost 0 bases, with 13 bases between them. This CDR3 contains 15 residues. Germline V gives CDR1 MNHEY, CDR2 SVGAGI. CDR3 loop: CASNTGQSSYNEQFF. In nucleotides, the CDR3 is TGTGCCAGCAACACCGGACAGTCCTCCTACAATGAGCAGTTCTTC.

V gene TRBV7-9 combines with J gene TRBJ2-7; D may be TRBD1 (5 bases). V lost 1 base to trimming and J lost 5 bases, with 15 bases between them. The length of the CDR3 is 15 residues. The germline V gene has CDR1 SEHNR and CDR2 FQNEAQ (reference sequence). The CDR3 sequence is CASSLGWQGLDEQYF. The CDR3 DNA sequence: TGTGCCAGCAGCTTAGGATGGCAGGGCTTGGACGAGCAGTACTTC.

The V and J genes are TRBV7-9 and TRBJ1-4; a possible D gene is TRBD1 (5 bases). The CDR3 has 16 amino acids. The V and J ends lost 1 base and 4 bases respectively, with 13 bases between them. The germline V gene has CDR1 SEHNR and CDR2 FQNEAQ (reference sequence). The CDR3 spells CASSLGGETLNEKLFF. The CDR3 DNA reads TGTGCCAGCAGCTTAGGGGGCGAGACACTTAATGAAAAACTGTTTTTT.

This sequence joins TRBV12-3 or TRBV12-4 and TRBJ2-2; D unresolved. The CDR3 length is 12 residues. Trimming left V 2 bases short and J 7 bases short, with 5 bases between. The chain's CDR3 is CASSLFHGELFF. The CDR3 DNA reads as TGTGCCAGCAGTTTATTTCACGGGGAGCTGTTTTTT.

The chain carries TRBV9 and TRBJ2-1, with TRBD1 as a possible D gene (7 bases). Per germline, CDR1 SGDLS and CDR2 YYNGEE. The CDR3 runs to 14 residues. Trimming took 4 bases from V and 7 from J, leaving 15 bases between them. The CDR3 loop is CASSSRQGLNEQFF. The CDR3 nucleotides are TGTGCCAGCAGCTCCCGACAGGGACTGAATGAGCAGTTCTTC.

This clone appeared once. V gene TRBV28 combines with J gene TRBJ1-1, with 7 bases that match TRBD1. The V and J ends lost 5 bases and 6 bases, in that order; junction bases with no gene match: 9. The CDR3 spans 14 residues. Looked up from germline, CDR1 is MDHEN and CDR2 is SYDVKM. For the CDR3, the DNA is TGTGCCAGCAGTCGACAGGGAGGTGGGCCTGAAGCTTTCTTT. It encodes CASSRQGGGPEAFF.

The V and J genes are TRBV16 and TRBJ1-1, with TRBD1 identical over 9 bases. Germline V gives CDR1 KGHSY, CDR2 FQNENV. The V gene end was trimmed by 4 bases and the J gene end by 4 bases; junction bases not matched to a gene: 10. CDR3 length equals 16 residues. The CDR3 loop is CASSPTLTGGITEAFF. CDR3 DNA sequence: TGTGCCAGCAGCCCAACGTTGACAGGGGGGATCACTGAAGCTTTCTTT.

The chain recombines TRBV27 with TRBJ2-1; 8 bases line up with TRBD1. The V gene end was trimmed by 3 bases and the J gene end by 7 bases; junction bases not matched to a gene: 5. The CDR3 covers 14 residues. CDR1 is MNHEY, CDR2 SMNVEV, per germline (reference sequence). The CDR3 sequence is CASSFGTGGNEQFF. In DNA, the CDR3 is TGTGCCAGCAGTTTCGGAACAGGGGGGAATGAGCAGTTCTTC.

The chain employs TRBV11-2 and TRBJ2-7; TRBD1 matches at 7 bases. CDR1 is SGHAT and CDR2 is FQNNGV in the germline V gene. This CDR3 contains 15 residues. Trimming took 6 bases from V and 9 from J; bases not matched to a gene: 17. The CDR3 spells CASRLRDRIFPRQYF. CDR3 nucleotides: TGTGCCAGCAGGCTCCGGGACAGAATTTTTCCTCGGCAGTACTTC.

The chain links TRBV19 to TRBJ2-7; perhaps TRBD1 as D (7 bases). V shed 5 bases and J shed 3 bases, with 14 bases lying between them. Germline V CDR1 and CDR2: LNHDA, SQIVND (reference sequence). CDR3 length: 14 amino acids. For the CDR3, the DNA is TGTGCCAGTAGTCCGCGGGGACAGATCTACGAGCAGTACTTC. Encoded protein: CASSPRGQIYEQYF.

The V and J genes are TRBV9 and TRBJ2-3, with 12 bases lining up with TRBD2. V gave up 0 bases and J gave up 2 bases; unmatched junction bases: 1. CDR3 size: 16 residues. Germline values: CDR1 SGDLS, CDR2 YYNGEE. Here the CDR3 reads CASSVGLAGDTDTQYF. The DNA for the CDR3 is TGTGCCAGCAGCGTAGGACTAGCGGGAGACACAGATACGCAGTATTTT.

This clone was seen only a few times. The J gene is TRBJ1-1, the V gene TRBV7-9; the D is unclear. Looked up from germline, CDR1 is SEHNR and CDR2 is FQNEAQ (reference sequence). The CDR3 is 16 residues long. Trimming pared 5 bases from V and 0 bases from J, leaving 16 bases between. The CDR3 nucleotides read TGTGCCAGCAGCCCGCGGGTGGGCGTTATGAACACTGAAGCTTTCTTT. Translated: CASSPRVGVMNTEAFF.

The chain joins TRBV6-1 to TRBJ2-3; 7 positions agree with TRBD1. Germline CDR1 MNHNS, CDR2 SASEGT. V shed 1 base, J shed 1 base, and the junction held 8 bases outside the gene matches. The CDR3 contains 17 residues. The CDR3 sequence: CASSEVTGVEGTDTQYF. In DNA, the CDR3 is TGTGCCAGCAGTGAAGTAACAGGGGTGGAGGGCACAGATACGCAGTATTTT.

This chain links TRBV3-1 (or the pseudogene TRBV3-2) with TRBJ1-6; 11 positions agree with TRBD1. V was pared by 2 bases and J by 8 bases, with 5 bases of the junction left unmatched. The germline gives CDR1 LGHDT, CDR2 YNNKEL (reference sequence). The CDR3 consists of 16 residues. The CDR3 reads CASSQPPGQGDSPLHF. The CDR3, as DNA: TGTGCCAGCAGCCAACCCCCGGGACAGGGGGATTCACCCCTCCACTTT.

CDR3 sequence (DNA): TGTGCCAGCAGCTTGGGGACAGGACTTACCTACGAGCAGTACTTC. Translating it yields CASSLGTGLTYEQYF. This chain uses TRBV7-3 with TRBJ2-7, with TRBD1 matching 8 bases. The CDR3 spans 15 residues. From germline, CDR1 is SGHTA and CDR2 FQGTGA. V dropped 3 bases and J dropped 2; count of bases not matched to a gene: 6.

The chain is built from TRBV19 and TRBJ2-7; 9 nucleotides agree with TRBD1. CDR3 length equals 19 residues. Germline assignment: CDR1 LNHDA and CDR2 SQIVND (reference sequence). V lost 5 bases, J lost 2 bases, and 19 bases stayed unmatched. The CDR3 DNA reads as TGTGCCAGTAGTCCCGGAAATGGACAGGGGACACACCCACCCTACGAGCAGTACTTC. Translation: CASSPGNGQGTHPPYEQYF.

V usage is TRBV19 and J usage is TRBJ2-5; 7 bases line up with TRBD1. Germline loops: CDR1 LNHDA, CDR2 SQIVND (reference sequence). This CDR3 contains 17 residues. With 3 bases clipped from V and 0 bases from J, the junction kept 10 bases outside the gene matches. This CDR3 reads CASSIRGQRANQETQYF. In DNA, the CDR3 is TGTGCCAGTAGTATTAGGGGACAGCGTGCTAACCAAGAGACCCAGTACTTC.

The chain uses TRBV3-1 (or the pseudogene TRBV3-2) and TRBJ2-2; 11 bases fit TRBD1. Germline V gene data show CDR1 as LGHDT and CDR2 as YNNKEL (reference sequence). The ends lost 1 base at V and 4 bases at J; junction bases unmatched: 5. This CDR3 has 17 residues. Here the CDR3 DNA reads TGTGCCAGCAGCCAAGTTCGGGGACAGGGGGTCACCGGGGAGCTGTTTTTT. Protein product: CASSQVRGQGVTGELFF.

The CDR3 protein is CASRGQGNYGYTF. CDR3 DNA sequence: TGTGCCAGCAGGGGACAGGGAAACTATGGCTACACCTTC. This chain links TRBV6-5 with TRBJ1-2; 9 bases map to TRBD1. Germline values: CDR1 MNHEY, CDR2 SVGAGI. This CDR3 comprises 13 residues. With 6 bases clipped from V and 2 bases from J, the junction kept 1 base outside the gene matches.

The V gene is TRBV5-1, the J gene TRBJ1-1, with D maybe TRBD1 (6 bases). The CDR3 loop spans 13 amino acids. CDR1 and CDR2 (germline): SGHRS, YFSETQ. The V and J ends lost 8 bases and 4 bases respectively, with 15 bases between them. CDR3 region: CASRGFLGTEAFF. The CDR3 coding sequence is TGCGCCAGTAGGGGGTTCCTCGGCACTGAAGCTTTCTTT. The full variable domain, its missing parts supplied by reference TRBV5-1 and TRBJ1-1, is KAGVTQTPRYLIKTRGQQVTLSCSPISGHRSVSWYQQTPGQGLQFLFEYFSETQRNKGNFPGRFSGRQFSNSRSEMNVSTLELGDSALYLCASRGFLGTEAFFGQGTRLTVV.

This clone was picked up a small number of times. The rearrangement links TRBV3-1 (or the pseudogene TRBV3-2) to TRBJ1-6; unclear D gene. The V end was cut by 0 bases, the J end by 8 bases, with 17 bases between. CDR1 is LGHDT, CDR2 YNNKEL, per germline (reference sequence). The CDR3 runs to 17 residues. DNA of the CDR3: TGTGCCAGCAGCCAAGATCGGGGTTGGGCAGTGGATTCACCCCTCCACTTT. Its translation: CASSQDRGWAVDSPLHF.

This clone was counted a few times. The chain recombines TRBV13 with TRBJ1-1, with D possibly matching TRBD1 (6 bases). Deletions cut 6 bases from V and 1 base from J, with 15 bases between. Germline V lookup: CDR1 PRHDT, CDR2 FYEKMQ (reference sequence). The CDR3 covers 15 residues. CDR3 in amino acids: CASSYWGHKNTEAFF. Written as DNA, the CDR3 is TGTGCCAGCAGTTACTGGGGACACAAGAACACTGAAGCTTTCTTT. The full variable domain, in which reference TRBV13 and TRBJ1-1 provide the parts outside the CDR3, is AAGVIQSPRHLIKEKRETATLKCYPIPRHDTVYWYQQGPGQDPQFLISFYEKMQSDKGSIPDRFSAQQFSDYHSELNMSSLELGDSALYFCASSYWGHKNTEAFFGQGTRLTVV.

The chain has TRBV7-9 and TRBJ2-7; 7 nucleotides match TRBD1. V lost 5 bases, J lost 2 bases, and 15 bases stayed unmatched. The CDR3 contains 17 residues. In germline, CDR1 is SEHNR, CDR2 FQNEAQ (reference sequence). The CDR3, as DNA: TGTGCCAGCAGCCGGAGCATCGCCCAGGGGGATGCCTACGAGCAGTACTTC. Translated, it gives CASSRSIAQGDAYEQYF. Drawing the rest from reference TRBV7-9 and TRBJ2-7, the complete variable domain is DTGVSQNPRHKITKRGQNVTFRCDPISEHNRLYWYRQTLGQGPEFLTYFQNEAQLEKSRLLSDRFSAERPKGSFSTLEIQRTEQGDSAMYLCASSRSIAQGDAYEQYFGPGTRLTVT.